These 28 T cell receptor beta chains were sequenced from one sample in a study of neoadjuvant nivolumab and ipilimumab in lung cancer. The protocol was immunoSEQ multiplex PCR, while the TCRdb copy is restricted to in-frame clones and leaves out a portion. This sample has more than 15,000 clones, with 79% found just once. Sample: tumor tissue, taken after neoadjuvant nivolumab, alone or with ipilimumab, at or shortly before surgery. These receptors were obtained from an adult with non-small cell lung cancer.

The CDR3 DNA is TGTGCCAGCAGTCGCAGTCGGACCCAGTACTTC. This encodes CASSRSRTQYF. The gene calls are TRBV7-2 and TRBJ2-5; D is unresolved. V gave up 6 bases and J gave up 7 bases, with 9 bases separating them. Germline CDR1 reads SGHTA; CDR2 reads FQGNSA. The CDR3 totals 11 residues.

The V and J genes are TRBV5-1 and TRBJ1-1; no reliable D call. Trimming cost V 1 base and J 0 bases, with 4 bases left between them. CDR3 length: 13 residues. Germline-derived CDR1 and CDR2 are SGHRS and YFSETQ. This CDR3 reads CASSLTVNTEAFF. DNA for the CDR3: TGCGCCAGCAGCTTGACTGTGAACACTGAAGCTTTCTTT.

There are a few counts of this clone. The CDR3 protein is CAWARTGSGELFF. DNA of the CDR3: TGTGCCTGGGCAAGGACAGGGTCCGGGGAGCTGTTTTTT. This chain connects TRBV30 to TRBJ2-2; 8 bases align to TRBD1. Trimming cost V 5 bases and J 6 bases; bases outside gene matches: 5. The length of the CDR3 is 13 residues. From germline, CDR1 is GTSNPN and CDR2 SVGIG (reference sequence).

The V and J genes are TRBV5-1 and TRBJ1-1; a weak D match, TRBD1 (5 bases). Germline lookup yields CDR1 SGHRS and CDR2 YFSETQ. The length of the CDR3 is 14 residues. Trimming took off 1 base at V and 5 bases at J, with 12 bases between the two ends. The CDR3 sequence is CASSLSGAETEAFF. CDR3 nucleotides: TGCGCCAGCAGCTTGTCCGGGGCGGAAACTGAAGCTTTCTTT.

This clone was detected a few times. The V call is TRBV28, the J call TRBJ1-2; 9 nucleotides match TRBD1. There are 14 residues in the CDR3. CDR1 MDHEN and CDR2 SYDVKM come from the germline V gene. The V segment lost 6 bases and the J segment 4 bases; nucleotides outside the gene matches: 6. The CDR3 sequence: CASRPPDRGYGYTF. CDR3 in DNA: TGTGCCAGCAGACCGCCGGACAGGGGCTATGGCTACACCTTC.

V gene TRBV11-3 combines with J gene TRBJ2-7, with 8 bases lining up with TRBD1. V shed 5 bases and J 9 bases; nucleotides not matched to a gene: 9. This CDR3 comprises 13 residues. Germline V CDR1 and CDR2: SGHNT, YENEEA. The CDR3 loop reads CASSPDRGPWQYF. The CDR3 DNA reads TGTGCCAGCAGCCCCGACAGGGGTCCTTGGCAGTACTTC.

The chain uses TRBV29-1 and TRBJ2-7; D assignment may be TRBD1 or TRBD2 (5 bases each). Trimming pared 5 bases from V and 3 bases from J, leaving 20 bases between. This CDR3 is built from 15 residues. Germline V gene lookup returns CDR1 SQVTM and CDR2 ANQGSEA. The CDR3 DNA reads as TGCAGCGTTACCCGGGGCTCCGGTTTATTCTACGAGCAGTACTTC. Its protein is CSVTRGSGLFYEQYF.

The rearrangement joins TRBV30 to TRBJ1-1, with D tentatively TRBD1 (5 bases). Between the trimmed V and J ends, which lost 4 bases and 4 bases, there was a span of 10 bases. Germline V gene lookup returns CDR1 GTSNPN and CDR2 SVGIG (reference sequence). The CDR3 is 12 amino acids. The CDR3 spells CAWIGGATEAFF. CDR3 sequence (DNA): TGTGCCTGGATTGGGGGAGCCACTGAAGCTTTCTTT.

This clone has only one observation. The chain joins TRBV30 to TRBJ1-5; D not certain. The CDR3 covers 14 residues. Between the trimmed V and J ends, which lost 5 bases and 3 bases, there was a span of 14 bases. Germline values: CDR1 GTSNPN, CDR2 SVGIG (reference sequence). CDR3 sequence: CAWGEVGNNQPQHF. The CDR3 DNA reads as TGTGCCTGGGGTGAGGTGGGTAACAATCAGCCCCAGCATTTT.

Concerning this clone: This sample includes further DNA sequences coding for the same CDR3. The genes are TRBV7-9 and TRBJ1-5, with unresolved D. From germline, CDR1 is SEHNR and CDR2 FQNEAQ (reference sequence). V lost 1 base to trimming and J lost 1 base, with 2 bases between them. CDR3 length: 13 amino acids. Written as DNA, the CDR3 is TGTGCCAGCAGCTTAGACAGCAATCAGCCCCAGCATTTT. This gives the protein CASSLDSNQPQHF.

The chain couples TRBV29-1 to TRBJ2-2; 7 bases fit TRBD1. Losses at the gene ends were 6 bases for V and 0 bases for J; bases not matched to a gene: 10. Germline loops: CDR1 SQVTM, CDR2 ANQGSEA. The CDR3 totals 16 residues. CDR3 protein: CSVRDRPGSNTGELFF. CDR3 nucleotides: TGCAGCGTGAGGGACAGACCAGGATCGAACACCGGGGAGCTGTTTTTT.

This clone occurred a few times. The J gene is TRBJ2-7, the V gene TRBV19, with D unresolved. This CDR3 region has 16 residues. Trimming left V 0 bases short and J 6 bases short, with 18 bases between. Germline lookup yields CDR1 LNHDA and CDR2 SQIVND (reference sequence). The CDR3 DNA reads TGTGCCAGTAGTATAGAGTCCTCACTCCACGGCGGCGAGCAGTACTTC. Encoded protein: CASSIESSLHGGEQYF.

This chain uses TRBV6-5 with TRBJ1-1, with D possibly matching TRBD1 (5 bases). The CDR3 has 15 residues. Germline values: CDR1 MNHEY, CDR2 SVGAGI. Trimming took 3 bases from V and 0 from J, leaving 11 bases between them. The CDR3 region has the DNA TGTGCCAGCAGTTATCGGGGGGTTATGAACACTGAAGCTTTCTTT. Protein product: CASSYRGVMNTEAFF.

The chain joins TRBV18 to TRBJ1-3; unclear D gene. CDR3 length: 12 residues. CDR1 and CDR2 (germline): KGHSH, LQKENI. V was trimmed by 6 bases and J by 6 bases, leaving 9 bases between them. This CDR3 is CASSPGENTIYF. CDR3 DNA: TGTGCCAGCTCGCCCGGGGAAAACACCATATATTTT.

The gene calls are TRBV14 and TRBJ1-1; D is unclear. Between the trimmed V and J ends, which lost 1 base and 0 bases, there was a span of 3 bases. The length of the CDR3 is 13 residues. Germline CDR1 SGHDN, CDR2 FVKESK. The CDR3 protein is CASSQGMNTEAFF. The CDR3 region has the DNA TGTGCCAGCAGCCAAGGGATGAACACTGAAGCTTTCTTT.

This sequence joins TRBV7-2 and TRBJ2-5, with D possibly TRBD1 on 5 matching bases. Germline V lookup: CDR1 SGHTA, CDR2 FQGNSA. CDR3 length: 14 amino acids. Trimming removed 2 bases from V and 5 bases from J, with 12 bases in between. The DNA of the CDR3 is TGTGCCAGCAGCTTATATGACAGTGAGGAGACCCAGTACTTC. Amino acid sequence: CASSLYDSEETQYF.

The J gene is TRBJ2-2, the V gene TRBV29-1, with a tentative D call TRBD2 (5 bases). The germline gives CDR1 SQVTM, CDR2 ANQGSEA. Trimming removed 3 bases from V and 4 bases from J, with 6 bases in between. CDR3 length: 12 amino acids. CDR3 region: CSVDRGTGELFF. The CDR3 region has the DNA TGCAGCGTTGATCGGGGCACCGGGGAGCTGTTTTTT.

This CDR3 is CASSATRQADEQYF. As DNA, the CDR3 is TGTGCCAGCAGCGCAACCCGACAGGCCGACGAGCAGTACTTC. The chain has TRBV11-2 and TRBJ2-7; D is possibly TRBD1 (6 bases). The CDR3 covers 14 residues. CDR1 is SGHAT and CDR2 is FQNNGV in the germline V gene. V lost 5 bases and J lost 5, with 16 bases in between.

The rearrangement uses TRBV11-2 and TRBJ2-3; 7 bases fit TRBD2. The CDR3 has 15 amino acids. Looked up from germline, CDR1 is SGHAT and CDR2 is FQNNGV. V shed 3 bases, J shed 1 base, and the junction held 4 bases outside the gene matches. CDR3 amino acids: CASSFLAGGTDTQYF. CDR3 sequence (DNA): TGTGCCAGCAGCTTCCTGGCGGGGGGCACAGATACGCAGTATTTT.

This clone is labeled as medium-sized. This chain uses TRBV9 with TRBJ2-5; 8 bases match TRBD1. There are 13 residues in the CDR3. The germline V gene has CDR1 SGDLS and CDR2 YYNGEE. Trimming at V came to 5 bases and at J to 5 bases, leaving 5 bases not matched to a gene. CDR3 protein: CASRATGAETQYF. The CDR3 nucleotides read TGTGCCAGCAGGGCGACAGGGGCGGAGACCCAGTACTTC.

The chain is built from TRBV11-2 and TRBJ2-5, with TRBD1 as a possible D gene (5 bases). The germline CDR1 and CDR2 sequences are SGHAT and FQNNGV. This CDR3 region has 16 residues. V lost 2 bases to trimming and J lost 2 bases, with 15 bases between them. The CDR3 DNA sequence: TGTGCCAGCAGCTTAAGGGGCAGCATGGGTCAAGAGACCCAGTACTTC. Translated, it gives CASSLRGSMGQETQYF. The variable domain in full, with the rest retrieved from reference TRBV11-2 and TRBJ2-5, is EAGVAQSPRYKIIEKRQSVAFWCNPISGHATLYWYQQILGQGPKLLIQFQNNGVVDDSQLPKDRFSAERLKGVDSTLKIQPAKLEDSAVYLCASSLRGSMGQETQYFGPGTRLLVL.

CDR3 bases: TGTGCCAGCAGCAGGACAGGGTTTACGGATACGCAGTATTTT. Its translation: CASSRTGFTDTQYF. The J gene is TRBJ2-3, the V gene TRBV7-2, with TRBD1 identical over 8 bases. Losses at the gene ends were 5 bases for V and 6 bases for J; bases not matched to a gene: 7. The CDR3 is 14 residues long. In germline, CDR1 is SGHTA, CDR2 FQGNSA.

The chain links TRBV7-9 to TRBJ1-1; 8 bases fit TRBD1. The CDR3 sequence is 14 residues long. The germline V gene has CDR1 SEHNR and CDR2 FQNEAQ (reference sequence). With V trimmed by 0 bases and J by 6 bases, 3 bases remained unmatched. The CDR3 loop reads CASSLAQGAAEAFF. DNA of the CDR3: TGTGCCAGCAGCTTAGCGCAGGGGGCGGCTGAAGCTTTCTTT.

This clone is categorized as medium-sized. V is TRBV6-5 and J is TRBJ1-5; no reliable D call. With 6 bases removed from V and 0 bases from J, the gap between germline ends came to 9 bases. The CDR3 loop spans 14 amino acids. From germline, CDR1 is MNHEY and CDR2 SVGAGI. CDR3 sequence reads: CASRRLDSNQPQHF. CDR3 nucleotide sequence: TGTGCCAGCAGGCGACTCGATAGCAATCAGCCCCAGCATTTT.

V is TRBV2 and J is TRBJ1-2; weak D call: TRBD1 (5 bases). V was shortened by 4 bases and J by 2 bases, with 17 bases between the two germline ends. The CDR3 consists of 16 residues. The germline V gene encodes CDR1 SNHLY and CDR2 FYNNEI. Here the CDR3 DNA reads TGTGCCAGCAGTGCAAACACAGGAAACGGGAACTATGGCTACACCTTC. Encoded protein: CASSANTGNGNYGYTF.

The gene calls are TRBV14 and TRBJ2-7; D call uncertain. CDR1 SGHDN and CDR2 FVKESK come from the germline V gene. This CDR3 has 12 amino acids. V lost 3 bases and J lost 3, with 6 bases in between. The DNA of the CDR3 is TGTGCCAGCAGCCACTCTGTCTACGAGCAGTACTTC. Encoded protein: CASSHSVYEQYF.

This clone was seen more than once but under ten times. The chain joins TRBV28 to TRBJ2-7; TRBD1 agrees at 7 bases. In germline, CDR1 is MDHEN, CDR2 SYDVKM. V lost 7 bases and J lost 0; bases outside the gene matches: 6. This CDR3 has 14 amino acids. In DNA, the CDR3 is TGTGCCAGCAAACCGGGACAGAGCTCCTACGAGCAGTACTTC. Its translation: CASKPGQSSYEQYF. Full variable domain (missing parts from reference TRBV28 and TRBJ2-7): DVKVTQSSRYLVKRTGEKVFLECVQDMDHENMFWYRQDPGLGLRLIYFSYDVKMKEKGDIPEGYSVSREKKERFSLILESASTNQTSMYLCASKPGQSSYEQYFGPGTRLTVT.

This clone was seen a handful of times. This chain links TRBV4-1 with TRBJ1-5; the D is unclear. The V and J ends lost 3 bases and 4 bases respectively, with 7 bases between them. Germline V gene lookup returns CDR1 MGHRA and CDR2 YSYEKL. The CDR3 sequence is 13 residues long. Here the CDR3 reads CASSQSLNQPQHF. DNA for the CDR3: TGCGCCAGCAGCCAGTCGCTGAATCAGCCCCAGCATTTT.